A single sample is the source of the 26 T cell receptor beta chains below, sequenced in a study of shared T cell receptors in the human thymus. Clones were sequenced by immunoSEQ multiplex PCR, and TCRdb holds only the in-frame ones, with some missing. The data show roughly 700,000 clones, roughly 90% seen once. These data also featured in a second study, about human thymus T cells.

Sequencing used thymocytes. Source of these receptors: a boy in the first two years of life with a congenital heart defect.

The chain uses TRBV15 and TRBJ2-6, with TRBD1 identical over 9 bases. The V and J ends lost 1 base and 1 base, in that order; junction bases with no gene match: 2. This CDR3 is built from 17 residues. Looked up from germline, CDR1 is LNHNV and CDR2 is YYDKDF (reference sequence). The CDR3 sequence: CATSRGQGVSGANVLTF. The CDR3 DNA sequence: TGTGCCACCAGCAGAGGACAGGGGGTTTCTGGGGCCAACGTCCTGACTTTC.

The chain recombines TRBV6-5 with TRBJ1-4; tentatively, D is TRBD1 (5 bases). The germline V and J ends were trimmed by 7 bases and 8 bases, with 20 bases remaining between them. CDR3 length: 15 amino acids. Per the germline V gene, CDR1 is MNHEY and CDR2 is SVGAGI. The CDR3 protein is CASTSLKGLEEKLFF. CDR3 nucleotides: TGTGCCAGCACTTCACTTAAGGGGCTAGAAGAAAAACTGTTTTTT.

The sample holds one count of this clone. The chain couples TRBV2 to TRBJ2-1; 15 bases match TRBD2. The germline CDR1 and CDR2 sequences are SNHLY and FYNNEI. J gave up 0 bases and V 5 bases, and 5 bases lay outside the gene matches. The CDR3 extends over 18 amino acids. The DNA of the CDR3 is TGTGCCAGCAGTCCCGGGACTAGCGGGAGGAGCTCCTACAATGAGCAGTTCTTC. Its translation: CASSPGTSGRSSYNEQFF.

The chain uses TRBV5-1 and TRBJ2-7; the D gene is possibly TRBD1 (5 bases). V lost 1 base and J 10 bases, leaving 12 bases between the germline ends. Germline V CDR1 and CDR2: SGHRS, YFSETQ. The CDR3 runs to 12 residues. CDR3 coding DNA: TGCGCCAGCAGCTTGCCAGGGCCAGGACAGTACTTC. Protein product: CASSLPGPGQYF.

The chain couples TRBV4-1 to TRBJ2-7; the match to TRBD2 covers 9 bases. J lost 3 bases, V lost 6 bases, and 9 bases had no gene match. Germline V gene lookup returns CDR1 MGHRA and CDR2 YSYEKL. CDR3 length: 15 amino acids. This CDR3 reads CASSLGLAGSYEQYF. As DNA, the CDR3 is TGCGCCAGCAGTTTAGGTCTAGCGGGGAGCTACGAGCAGTACTTC.

This clone was seen a few times. The V gene is TRBV18, the J gene TRBJ2-4; D unclear. V was shortened by 4 bases and J by 8 bases, with 9 bases between the two germline ends. CDR1 and CDR2 (germline): KGHSH, LQKENI. The length of the CDR3 is 12 residues. The CDR3 nucleotides are TGTGCCAGCTCACAGTCGGTAGACATTCAGTACTTC. Translated, it gives CASSQSVDIQYF.

This chain joins TRBV6-5 and TRBJ2-7; 8 bases line up with TRBD1. The J segment lost 6 bases and the V segment lost 6 bases, leaving 10 bases of the junction unmatched. The CDR3 spans 14 residues. In germline, CDR1 is MNHEY, CDR2 SVGAGI. The DNA for the CDR3 is TGTGCCAGCAGACCACAGGGGGGCGAAGCCGAGCAGTACTTC. This translates into CASRPQGGEAEQYF.

V and J are TRBV15 and TRBJ2-7, with 7 bases matching TRBD1. J gave up 3 bases and V 3 bases, and 11 bases lay outside the gene matches. CDR1 LNHNV and CDR2 YYDKDF come from the germline V gene (reference sequence). This CDR3 comprises 16 residues. The CDR3 DNA reads as TGTGCCACCAGCAGTGAGGCAGGGACAGCTTTCTACGAGCAGTACTTC. This gives the protein CATSSEAGTAFYEQYF.

The chain combines TRBV6-1 with TRBJ2-7; D call uncertain. CDR3 length: 14 amino acids. V shed 4 bases and J shed 3 bases, with 13 bases lying between them. Germline V gene lookup returns CDR1 MNHNS and CDR2 SASEGT. CDR3 amino acids: CASSAAGISYEQYF. The CDR3 nucleotides are TGTGCCAGCAGTGCGGCAGGTATCAGCTACGAGCAGTACTTC.

The J gene is TRBJ2-7, the V gene TRBV4-1, with 7 positions matching TRBD1. J gave up 1 base and V 3 bases, and 6 bases lay outside the gene matches. Germline assignment: CDR1 MGHRA and CDR2 YSYEKL. CDR3 length equals 15 residues. The CDR3 coding sequence is TGCGCCAGCAGCCAGGGGACAGCAATATCCTACGAGCAGTACTTC. This encodes CASSQGTAISYEQYF.

The genes are TRBV6-1 and TRBJ1-4, with 8 bases matching TRBD1. V dropped 0 bases and J dropped 6; count of bases not matched to a gene: 6. Germline CDR1 reads MNHNS; CDR2 reads SASEGT. The CDR3 covers 16 residues. CDR3 nucleotides: TGTGCCAGCAGTGAAGCTGTGGACAGGGTTGATGAAAAACTGTTTTTT. Encoded protein: CASSEAVDRVDEKLFF.

V usage is TRBV20-1 and J usage is TRBJ2-5, with D possibly matching TRBD2 (5 bases). Trimming stripped 8 bases from V and 5 bases from J, with 12 bases between. The germline V gene encodes CDR1 DFQATT and CDR2 SNEGSKA (reference sequence). This CDR3 is built from 11 residues. In nucleotides, the CDR3 is TGCAGTACCGCGGGCGGGGAGACCCAGTACTTC. Its protein product is CSTAGGETQYF.

This chain uses TRBV6-1 with TRBJ1-2; 9 bases are shared with TRBD1. Germline V gene data show CDR1 as MNHNS and CDR2 as SASEGT. Trimming took 7 bases from V and 4 from J; bases not matched to a gene: 7. The CDR3 consists of 14 residues. The DNA of the CDR3 is TGTGCCAGCACCGCCCCGGGACAGGGCTATGGCTACACCTTC. Protein sequence: CASTAPGQGYGYTF.

CDR3 coding DNA: TGCGCCAGCAGTCAATGGAGGTGGGCCAGTATGAACACTGAAGCTTTCTTT. Translated: CASSQWRWASMNTEAFF. The V gene is TRBV23-1, the J gene TRBJ1-1, with D unresolved. TRBV23-1 is marked as an open reading frame, function uncertain. The CDR3 runs to 17 residues. The V gene lost 1 base and the J gene lost 0 bases, with 15 bases spanning the gap.

This clone was observed a few times. J is TRBJ2-7 and V is TRBV6-5, with a tentative D call TRBD1 (6 bases). This CDR3 is 13 amino acids long. The V end was cut by 6 bases, the J end by 3 bases, with 12 bases between. Germline V lookup: CDR1 MNHEY, CDR2 SVGAGI. In nucleotides, the CDR3 is TGTGCCAGCAGCCTGGGGGCTGGCTACGAGCAGTACTTC. The encoded protein is CASSLGAGYEQYF.

The chain employs TRBV5-1 and TRBJ2-7, with 10 bases lining up with TRBD1. V lost 0 bases, J lost 5 bases, and 2 bases stayed unmatched. The CDR3 is made up of 14 amino acids. The germline gives CDR1 SGHRS, CDR2 YFSETQ. This CDR3 reads CASSLGDRGDEQYF. CDR3 DNA sequence: TGCGCCAGCAGCTTGGGGGACAGGGGCGACGAGCAGTACTTC.

The chain combines TRBV27 with TRBJ2-3; 13 bases map to TRBD2. Germline V gene data show CDR1 as MNHEY and CDR2 as SMNVEV (reference sequence). V lost 6 bases, J lost 4 bases, and 4 bases stayed unmatched. This CDR3 contains 15 residues. CDR3 nucleotides: TGTGCCAGCAGGACTAGCGGGAGGCCTTCAGATACGCAGTATTTT. It encodes CASRTSGRPSDTQYF.

The chain couples TRBV4-3 to TRBJ2-5; 7 bases fit TRBD2. The V segment lost 3 bases and the J segment 5 bases; nucleotides outside the gene matches: 15. CDR1 and CDR2 (germline): LGHNA, YSLEER. The CDR3 spans 17 residues. The chain's CDR3 is CASSHTFWGGPGETQYF. In nucleotides, the CDR3 is TGCGCCAGCAGCCATACCTTTTGGGGAGGGCCAGGTGAGACCCAGTACTTC.

In its sample, this clone was seen a few times. The gene calls are TRBV4-1 and TRBJ2-2; 11 bases line up with TRBD2. The germline V gene encodes CDR1 MGHRA and CDR2 YSYEKL. CDR3 size: 17 residues. The junction had 14 bases not matched to a gene; V was cut back by 4 bases and J by 10 bases. The CDR3 sequence is CASSRSGTSGRPEELFF. CDR3 in DNA: TGCGCCAGCAGCCGATCCGGGACTAGCGGCCGTCCGGAGGAGCTGTTTTTT.

The chain employs TRBV5-1 and TRBJ2-1; TRBD2 aligns across 9 bases. The CDR3 runs 16 residues. The ends lost 6 bases at V and 5 bases at J; junction bases unmatched: 12. From germline, CDR1 is SGHRS and CDR2 YFSETQ. CDR3 sequence: CASMVTGTSRNNEQFF. DNA for the CDR3: TGCGCCAGCATGGTCACGGGGACTAGCCGTAACAATGAGCAGTTCTTC.

This rearrangement joins TRBV5-6 to TRBJ1-2; 11 nucleotides match TRBD1. Germline assignment: CDR1 SGHDT and CDR2 YYEEEE. There are 13 residues in the CDR3. V was clipped by 5 bases and J by 5 bases; unmatched bases: 2. CDR3 nucleotides: TGTGCCAGCAGGGGGACAGGGGGGTATGGCTACACCTTC. Its translation: CASRGTGGYGYTF.

This CDR3 is CASSELAGTDTQYF. The CDR3 nucleotides read TGTGCCAGTAGCGAGCTAGCGGGGACAGATACGCAGTATTTT. This sequence joins TRBV19 and TRBJ2-3; 9 bases map to TRBD2. Per the germline V gene, CDR1 is LNHDA and CDR2 is SQIVND (reference sequence). J gave up 3 bases and V 6 bases, and 4 bases lay outside the gene matches. This CDR3 spans 14 amino acids.

The chain links TRBV5-7 to TRBJ1-2; a possible D gene is TRBD1 (6 bases). TRBV5-7 is placed among ORFs of uncertain function. V lost 4 bases and J 4 bases, leaving 11 bases between the germline ends. This CDR3 comprises 13 residues. The CDR3 DNA is TGTGCCAGCAGCCCCCCGACAGGCTATGGCTACACCTTC. Translated, it gives CASSPPTGYGYTF.

This clone was counted only a few times. The CDR3 loop is CASSLNRDWGAGELFF. CDR3 DNA: TGTGCCAGCAGCTTGAACCGGGATTGGGGGGCCGGGGAGCTGTTTTTT. The rearrangement joins TRBV5-4 to TRBJ2-2; D possibly corresponds to TRBD2 (6 bases). Trimming left V 1 base short and J 6 bases short, with 16 bases between. This CDR3 contains 16 residues. CDR1 SGHNT and CDR2 YYREEE come from the germline V gene (reference sequence).

This clone showed up just a few times. V is TRBV14 and J is TRBJ1-6; D is undetermined. Germline values: CDR1 SGHDN, CDR2 FVKESK. The CDR3 is 14 residues long. The ends were cut back, 5 bases at V and 7 bases at J, with 12 bases in the middle. CDR3 DNA sequence: TGTGCCAGCAGCACGGAGACGGAGAATTCACCCCTCCACTTT. Residues: CASSTETENSPLHF. The full variable domain, rest sourced from reference TRBV14 and TRBJ1-6, is EAGVTQFPSHSVIEKGQTVTLRCDPISGHDNLYWYRRVMGKEIKFLLHFVKESKQDESGMPNNRFLAERTGGTYSTLKVQPAELEDSGVYFCASSTETENSPLHFGNGTRLTVT.

CDR3 loop: CASNPETGTYEQYF. CDR3 bases: TGTGCCAGCAACCCCGAGACAGGGACCTACGAGCAGTACTTC. This chain connects TRBV5-8 to TRBJ2-7, with 7 bases matching TRBD1. CDR1 and CDR2 from the germline V gene are SGHTS and YDEGEE. V lost 6 bases, J lost 2 bases, and 8 bases stayed unmatched. The length of the CDR3 is 14 residues.